This T cell receptor (beta chain) was recovered during a study of blood T cell repertoires in COVID-19 (dated by TCRdb to the early 2020s). Turning to the overall study: Samples covering the acute and convalescent phases of COVID-19 were provided by collaborators in the United States, Italy and Spain. The material from the prospective study consisted of cDNA or gDNA derived from T cells, B-cell-depleted T cells, or PBMCs. Subjects who had been exposed to COVID-19, were actively infected with it, or had recovered from it provided the deeply sampled blood TCRbeta repertoires that made up the dataset. The repertoires were made available in a free public database intended to serve as a resource for research on the immune response to SARS-CoV-2. Samples came from the ongoing ImmuneRACE study (first 160 participants) plus 1,254 subjects from 6 global collaborators. A de-identified subject ID, COVID-19 status, age in years and sex were almost always included in the sample metadata. Where available, HLA class I and class II types were obtained from metadata supplied by the sample provider rather than from assay-based typing. The study at large found these results: The amount of clinical and demographic metadata varied by source and participant and was provided uncurated.

Per the germline V gene (reference sequence), WNHNN is the CDR1 and SYGVQD is the CDR2. Measured from the cysteine to the phenylalanine, the CDR3 is 14 residues long. The sequence is cut down to CDR3 DNA, 42 bases in frame from base 1. V is clipped by 6 bases and J by 3 bases, and the sequence between their germline boundaries is 12 bases long. Whole blood was collected in K2EDTA tubes by collaborating institutions according to the institutions' own protocols. For TCRbeta analysis, collaborator samples were shipped as frozen whole blood, as isolated PBMCs, or as DNA extracted from either sample type. Comment on this clone: The clone's antigen remains unknown. Base qualities are not at hand, and no much larger clone is one base apart.

TCRbeta CDR3 regions were amplified from genomic DNA using the immunoSEQ Assay, a bias-controlled multiplex PCR. The authors' pipeline ran thus. The number of nucleated cells in each sample was estimated by amplification of reference gene primers within the assay. To quantify the absolute abundance of each unique TCRbeta CDR3 rearrangement, sequence reads were collapsed and filtered. Productive Simpson clonality was computed per sample as the square root of Simpson's diversity index over productive rearrangements. TCRdb retrieved this table from immuneACCESS and kept in-frame rearrangements only. Not all clones are present; in checked studies, unresolved V genes account for under half, and no reason is known for the remainder. V and J calls plus clone size are reproduced from that table; the DNA served to infer D and trimming. Across this sample there are about 95,000 clones, with 84% seen only once. The top ten hold 24% of the sample.

The receptor comes from a human donor in a cohort sampled during active COVID-19. This sequence uses TRBV10-1 and TRBJ1-5; TRBD1 is possibly the D segment (5 matching bases). Sample: peripheral blood. At the DNA level, the sequence is TGCGCCAGCAGCCCCGACAGTATCAATCAGCCCCAGCATTTT. Its coded protein is CASSPDSINQPQHF.